This TCR beta chain was profiled in a study of monozygotic twins with cystic fibrosis. Sequencing was performed with immunoSEQ multiplex PCR; in TCRdb, only in-frame clones are kept and a portion is missing. Of some 25,000 clones in the sample, 96% were seen once. General study results and limits: In 13 of 16 pairs, V gene usage was closest to the co-twin's.

Notes on this clone: Antigen unknown.

CDR3 length: 15 amino acids. CDR1 SGHNT and CDR2 YENEEA come from the germline V gene. With 5 bases removed from V and 4 bases from J, the gap between germline ends came to 17 bases. The chain employs TRBV11-3 and TRBJ1-2; D might be TRBD1 (5 bases). The sample taken for sequencing was blood. The TCR originated in a girl aged 2 to 10 with cystic fibrosis. The CDR3 nucleotides read TGTGCCAGCAGCCCACCCACACCGGGGGGCTATGGCTACACCTTC. It is translated as CASSPPTPGGYGYTF.